This TCR beta chain was identified during a study of regulatory T cells in long-lasting Graves disease. CDR1 and CDR2 from the germline V gene are SEHNR and FQNEAQ (reference sequence). Germline trimming cut 3 bases from V and 2 bases from J; bases unmatched to any gene: 4. CDR3 length: 14 amino acids. Investigators prepared the TCR beta libraries by applying iRepertoire HTBI primers and Arm-PCR of CDR3 regions. MiXCR was run by TCRdb on the multiplex PCR reads, yielding one entry per CDR3 protein. Of 400,000 to 500,000 distinct CDR3 sequences listed, roughly 15% are singletons. The time point: newly diagnosed GD, antithyroid drugs for less than 3 months. Scientists built the TCR library using RNA that was extracted from PBMCs. This clonotype was counted at least ten times. These data also featured in a second study, about T cells in Graves' hyperthyroidism and ophthalmopathy.

The specimen comprised peripheral blood mononuclear cells (PBMCs), sampled at new diagnosis, from a patient treated with antithyroid drugs. The rearrangement links TRBV7-9 to TRBJ2-7; 7 positions agree with TRBD1. The clonotype originates from a woman aged 45-59 years with Graves disease. The CDR3 DNA reads TGTGCCAGCAGCTTGGAGACAGGGCCCTACGAGCAGTACTTC. Its protein product is CASSLETGPYEQYF.